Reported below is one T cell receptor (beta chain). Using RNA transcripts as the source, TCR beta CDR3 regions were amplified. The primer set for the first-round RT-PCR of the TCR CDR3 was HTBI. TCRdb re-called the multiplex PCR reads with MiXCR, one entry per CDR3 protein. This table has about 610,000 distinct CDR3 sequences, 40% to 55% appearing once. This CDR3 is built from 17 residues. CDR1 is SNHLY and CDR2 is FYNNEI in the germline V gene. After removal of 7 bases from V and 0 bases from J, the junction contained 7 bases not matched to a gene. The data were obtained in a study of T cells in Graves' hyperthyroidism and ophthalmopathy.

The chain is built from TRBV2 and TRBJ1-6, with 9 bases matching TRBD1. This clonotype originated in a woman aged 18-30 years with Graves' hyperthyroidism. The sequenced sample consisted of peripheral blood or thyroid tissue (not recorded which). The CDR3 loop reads CASKGQGTVSYNSPLHF. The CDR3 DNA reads TGTGCCAGCAAGGGACAGGGAACGGTCTCCTATAATTCACCCCTCCACTTT.